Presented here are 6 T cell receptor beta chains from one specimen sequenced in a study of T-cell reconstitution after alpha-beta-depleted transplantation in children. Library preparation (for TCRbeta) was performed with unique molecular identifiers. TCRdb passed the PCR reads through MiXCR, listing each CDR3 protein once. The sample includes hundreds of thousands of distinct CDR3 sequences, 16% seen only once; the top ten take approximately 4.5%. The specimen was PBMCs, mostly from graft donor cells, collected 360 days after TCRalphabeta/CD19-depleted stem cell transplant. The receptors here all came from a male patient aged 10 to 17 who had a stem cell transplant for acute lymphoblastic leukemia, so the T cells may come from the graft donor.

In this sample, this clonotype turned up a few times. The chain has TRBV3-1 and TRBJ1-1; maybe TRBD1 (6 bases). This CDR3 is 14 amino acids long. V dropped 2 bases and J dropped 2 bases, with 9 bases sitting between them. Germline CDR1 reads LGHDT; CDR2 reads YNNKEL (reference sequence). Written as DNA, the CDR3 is TGTGCCAGCAGCCAATCGACAGGTAACACTGAAGCTTTCTTT. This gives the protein CASSQSTGNTEAFF. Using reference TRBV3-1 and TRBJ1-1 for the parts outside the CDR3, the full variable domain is DTAVSQTPKYLVTQMGNDKSIKCEQNLGHDTMYWYKQDSKKFLKIMFSYNNKELIINETVPNRFSPKSPDKAHLNLHINSLELGDSAVYFCASSQSTGNTEAFFGQGTRLTVV.

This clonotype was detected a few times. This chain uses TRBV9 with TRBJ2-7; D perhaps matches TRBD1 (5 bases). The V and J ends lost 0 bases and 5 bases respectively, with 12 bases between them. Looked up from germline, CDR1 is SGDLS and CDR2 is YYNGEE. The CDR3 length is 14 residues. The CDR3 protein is CASSVGAGYNEQYF. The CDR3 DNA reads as TGTGCCAGCAGCGTAGGGGCAGGGTACAACGAGCAGTACTTC.

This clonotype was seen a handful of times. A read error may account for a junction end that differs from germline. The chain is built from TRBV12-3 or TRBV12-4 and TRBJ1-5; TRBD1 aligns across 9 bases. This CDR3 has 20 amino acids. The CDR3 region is CASRTFTGTGSQLSSQPQHF. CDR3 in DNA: TGTGCCAGCAGGACCTTTACCGGGACAGGGAGTCAGCTGAGCAGTCAGCCCCAGCATTTT.

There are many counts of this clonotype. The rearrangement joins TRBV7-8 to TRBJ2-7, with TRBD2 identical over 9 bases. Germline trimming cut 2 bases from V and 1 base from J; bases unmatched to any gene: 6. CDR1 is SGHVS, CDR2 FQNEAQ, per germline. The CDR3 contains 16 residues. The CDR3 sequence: CASSLWQREESYEQYF. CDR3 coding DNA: TGTGCCAGCAGCTTATGGCAGCGGGAGGAATCCTACGAGCAGTACTTC.

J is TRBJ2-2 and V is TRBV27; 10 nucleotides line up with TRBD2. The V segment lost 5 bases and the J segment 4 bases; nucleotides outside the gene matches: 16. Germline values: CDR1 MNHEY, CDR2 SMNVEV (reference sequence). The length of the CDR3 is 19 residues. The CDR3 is CASSPNRPPWTSGTGELFF. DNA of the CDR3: TGTGCCAGCAGTCCCAACCGACCACCGTGGACTAGCGGCACCGGGGAGCTGTTTTTT.

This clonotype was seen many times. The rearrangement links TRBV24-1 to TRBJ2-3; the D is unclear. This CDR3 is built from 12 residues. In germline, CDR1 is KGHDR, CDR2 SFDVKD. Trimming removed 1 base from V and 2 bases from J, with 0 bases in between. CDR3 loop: CATSDFTDTQYF. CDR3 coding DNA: TGTGCCACCAGTGATTTCACAGATACGCAGTATTTT.